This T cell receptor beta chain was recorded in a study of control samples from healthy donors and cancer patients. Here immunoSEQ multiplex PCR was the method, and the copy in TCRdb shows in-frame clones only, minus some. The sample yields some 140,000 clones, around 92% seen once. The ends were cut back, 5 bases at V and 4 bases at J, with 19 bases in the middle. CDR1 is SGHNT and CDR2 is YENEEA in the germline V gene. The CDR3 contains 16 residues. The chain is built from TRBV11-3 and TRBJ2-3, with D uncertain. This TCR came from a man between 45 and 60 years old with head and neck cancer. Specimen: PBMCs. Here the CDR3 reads CASSPTWSGDSDTQYF. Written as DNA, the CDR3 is TGTGCCAGCAGCCCCACTTGGTCTGGGGATTCAGATACGCAGTATTTT. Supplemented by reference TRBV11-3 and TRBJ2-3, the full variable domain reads EAGVVQSPRYKIIEKKQPVAFWCNPISGHNTLYWYLQNLGQGPELLIRYENEEAVDDSQLPKDRFSAERLKGVDSTLKIQPAELGDSAVYLCASSPTWSGDSDTQYFGPGTRLTVL.